These 25 T cell receptor beta chains share one sample of origin, sequenced in a study of blood T cell repertoires in COVID-19. Data came from immunoSEQ multiplex PCR; TCRdb stores just in-frame clones and leaves some out. The sample contains 150,000 to 180,000 clones, around 85% of which appear only once. The specimen sequenced was peripheral blood. Receptors originate from a man between 60 and 75 years old with COVID-19, enrolled during active disease.

The chain uses TRBV6-5 and TRBJ2-1; 11 positions match TRBD2. Germline V gene data show CDR1 as MNHEY and CDR2 as SVGAGI. Trimming took 11 bases from V and 8 from J; bases not matched to a gene: 8. This CDR3 is built from 13 residues. CDR3 coding DNA: TGTGCCTCCGGGACTAGCGGAAGGGATGAGCAGTTCTTC. Translating it yields CASGTSGRDEQFF.

As DNA, the CDR3 is TGCAGCGTTCACTTGACAGGGACGAACACTGAAGCTTTCTTT. It is translated as CSVHLTGTNTEAFF. The chain recombines TRBV29-1 with TRBJ1-1; 7 bases are shared with TRBD1. The germline CDR1 and CDR2 sequences are SQVTM and ANQGSEA. The CDR3 covers 14 residues. Trimming cost V 5 bases and J 1 base; bases outside gene matches: 7. The variable domain in full, completed from reference TRBV29-1 and TRBJ1-1, reads SAVISQKPSRDICQRGTSLTIQCQVDSQVTMMFWYRQQPGQSLTLIATANQGSEATYESGFVIDKFPISRPNLTFSTLTVSNMSPEDSSIYLCSVHLTGTNTEAFFGQGTRLTVV.

The V gene is TRBV30, the J gene TRBJ1-5; the D gene is possibly TRBD1 (6 bases). This CDR3 region has 15 residues. V lost 4 bases, J lost 4 bases, and 17 bases lay in between. From germline, CDR1 is GTSNPN and CDR2 SVGIG (reference sequence). CDR3 DNA: TGTGCCTGGAAGGAACAAGGACAGAAAAATCAGCCCCAGCATTTT. It specifies CAWKEQGQKNQPQHF.

V usage is TRBV7-2 and J usage is TRBJ2-7, with 8 positions matching TRBD1. Germline CDR1 and CDR2: SGHTA and FQGNSA. J gave up 7 bases and V 5 bases, and 16 bases lay outside the gene matches. The CDR3 totals 16 residues. CDR3 residues: CASSPRGQGASWEQYF. In DNA form, the CDR3 reads TGTGCCAGCAGCCCCCGCGGCCAGGGGGCGTCGTGGGAGCAGTACTTC.

The chain recombines TRBV9 with TRBJ2-3; 7 bases fit TRBD1. The CDR3 runs 17 residues. Losses at the gene ends were 1 base for V and 8 bases for J; bases not matched to a gene: 16. Germline CDR1 and CDR2: SGDLS and YYNGEE. CDR3 sequence reads: CASSVTGVQTSFATQYF. CDR3 nucleotides: TGTGCCAGCAGCGTAACAGGGGTCCAGACAAGTTTTGCTACGCAGTATTTT.

V is TRBV2 and J is TRBJ1-5; D remains ambiguous. The CDR3 runs 14 residues. The V end lost 4 bases, the J end lost 0 bases, and 7 bases lay between the germline ends. Germline values: CDR1 SNHLY, CDR2 FYNNEI. CDR3 sequence reads: CASSAYDSNQPQHF. The CDR3 DNA is TGTGCCAGCAGTGCCTATGATAGCAATCAGCCCCAGCATTTT.

The CDR3 region has the DNA TGTGCCACCAGCAGAGAACGGGGGGACACTGAAGCTTTCTTT. Its translation is CATSRERGDTEAFF. The chain has TRBV15 and TRBJ1-1; TRBD1 might be the D (5 bases). V gave up 0 bases and J gave up 3 bases, with 8 bases separating them. The CDR3 consists of 14 residues. Per the germline V gene, CDR1 is LNHNV and CDR2 is YYDKDF (reference sequence).

This chain connects TRBV2 to TRBJ2-1; D not resolved. V was cut by 7 bases and J by 10 bases, with 11 bases left in between. Germline V gives CDR1 SNHLY, CDR2 FYNNEI. The CDR3 extends over 11 amino acids. CDR3 DNA sequence: TGTGCCAGCACCCCGAGTTGGGAGCAGTTCTTC. Protein: CASTPSWEQFF. The full variable domain, rest sourced from reference TRBV2 and TRBJ2-1, is EPEVTQTPSHQVTQMGQEVILRCVPISNHLYFYWYRQILGQKVEFLVSFYNNEISEKSEIFDDQFSVERPDGSNFTLKIRSTKLEDSAMYFCASTPSWEQFFGPGTRLTVL.

Written as DNA, the CDR3 is TGTGCCAGCAGTACGGACAGGGGCTTTGAGCAGTTCTTC. It specifies CASSTDRGFEQFF. The rearrangement joins TRBV6-5 to TRBJ2-1; TRBD1 matches at 9 bases. This CDR3 contains 13 residues. With V trimmed by 5 bases and J by 9 bases, 5 bases remained unmatched. CDR1 is MNHEY, CDR2 SVGAGI, per germline.

V gene TRBV27 combines with J gene TRBJ2-1; weak D call: TRBD2 (5 bases). The germline V and J ends were trimmed by 2 bases and 0 bases, with 14 bases remaining between them. The CDR3 runs 17 residues. The V gene's germline CDR1 is MNHEY and CDR2 SMNVEV (reference sequence). The CDR3 here is CASSLDYRDSSYNEQFF. The CDR3 region has the DNA TGTGCCAGCAGTTTAGACTATAGGGATAGCTCCTACAATGAGCAGTTCTTC.

V and J are TRBV3-1 (or the pseudogene TRBV3-2) and TRBJ2-1; 7 bases fit TRBD2. This CDR3 comprises 14 residues. Germline values: CDR1 LGHDT, CDR2 YNNKEL (reference sequence). V was pared by 8 bases and J by 1 base, with 5 bases of the junction left unmatched. CDR3 residues: CASSSGHSYNEQFF. The CDR3 DNA reads as TGTGCCAGCTCTAGCGGACATTCCTACAATGAGCAGTTCTTC.

The gene calls are TRBV30 and TRBJ2-7; 9 nucleotides match TRBD2. Germline loops: CDR1 GTSNPN, CDR2 SVGIG (reference sequence). V trimming: 2 bases; J trimming: 3 bases; junction bases outside the gene matches: 5. The CDR3 loop spans 14 amino acids. The CDR3 loop is CAWSHRLAVYEQYF. CDR3 bases: TGTGCCTGGAGTCATAGACTAGCGGTCTACGAGCAGTACTTC.

The V and J genes are TRBV28 and TRBJ1-2, with D possibly being TRBD1 (5 bases). This CDR3 comprises 15 residues. Looked up from germline, CDR1 is MDHEN and CDR2 is SYDVKM. The V end lost 9 bases, the J end lost 7 bases, and 24 bases lay between the germline ends. For the CDR3, the DNA is TGTGCCAGTGCCCCCCGGGGCGGGGGATCATTTGGCTACACCTTC. Protein: CASAPRGGGSFGYTF.

The V and J genes are TRBV6-4 and TRBJ1-2, with TRBD1 matching over 10 bases. The V and J ends lost 4 bases and 8 bases, in that order; junction bases with no gene match: 7. Germline loops: CDR1 MRHNA, CDR2 SNTAGT. The CDR3 sequence is 14 residues long. CDR3 region: CASSAGQGTGGYTF. CDR3 in DNA: TGTGCCAGCAGTGCGGGACAGGGGACGGGCGGCTACACCTTC.

This rearrangement joins TRBV5-6 to TRBJ1-1; the D gene is possibly TRBD1 (6 bases). This CDR3 contains 12 residues. The V and J ends lost 4 bases and 7 bases respectively, with 11 bases between them. Germline values: CDR1 SGHDT, CDR2 YYEEEE. CDR3 coding DNA: TGTGCCAGCAGCAACAGGGTAATTGAAGCTTTCTTT. Translation gives CASSNRVIEAFF. Based on the CDR3 plus reference TRBV5-6 and TRBJ1-1, the full variable domain is DAGVTQSPTHLIKTRGQQVTLRCSPKSGHDTVSWYQQALGQGPQFIFQYYEEEERQRGNFPDRFSGHQFPNYSSELNVNALLLGDSALYLCASSNRVIEAFFGQGTRLTVV.

This clone was found a few times. Other DNA sequences in this sample translate to the same CDR3. V gene TRBV5-4 combines with J gene TRBJ1-2; 9 bases agree with TRBD1. The CDR3 loop spans 14 amino acids. CDR1 is SGHNT and CDR2 is YYREEE in the germline V gene (reference sequence). J was trimmed by 2 bases and V by 4 bases; bases with no gene match: 3. CDR3: CASSPGQGNYGYTF. CDR3 coding DNA: TGTGCCAGCAGCCCTGGACAGGGGAACTATGGCTACACCTTC.

The chain combines TRBV2 with TRBJ2-4; a weak D match, TRBD1 (6 bases). CDR1 is SNHLY and CDR2 is FYNNEI in the germline V gene. V was clipped by 1 base and J by 8 bases, with 15 bases between them. This CDR3 contains 15 residues. CDR3 protein: CASSEEAQGLDIQYF. As DNA, the CDR3 is TGTGCCAGCAGTGAAGAAGCGCAGGGGTTGGACATTCAGTACTTC.

J is TRBJ1-1 and V is TRBV30; maybe TRBD1 (5 bases). Germline lookup yields CDR1 GTSNPN and CDR2 SVGIG (reference sequence). Deletions cut 0 bases from V and 0 bases from J, with 8 bases between. The CDR3 loop spans 14 amino acids. The CDR3 here is CAWSVRGLNTEAFF. DNA of the CDR3: TGTGCCTGGAGTGTAAGGGGCTTGAACACTGAAGCTTTCTTT.

This clone was found once. The CDR3 DNA is TGTGCCACCAGTCAACAGGGATCCACGAACACCGGGGAGCTGTTTTTT. As protein: CATSQQGSTNTGELFF. The chain joins TRBV24-1 to TRBJ2-2; a weak D match, TRBD1 (6 bases). CDR1 is KGHDR, CDR2 SFDVKD, per germline. With 6 bases removed from V and 0 bases from J, the gap between germline ends came to 13 bases. CDR3 length: 16 amino acids.

The chain carries TRBV7-9 and TRBJ1-1; a possible D gene is TRBD1 (5 bases). The germline CDR1 and CDR2 sequences are SEHNR and FQNEAQ (reference sequence). This CDR3 has 13 residues. Trimming left V 3 bases short and J 2 bases short, with 7 bases between. The CDR3 sequence is CASSFQGNTEAFF. CDR3 nucleotide sequence: TGTGCCAGCAGCTTTCAGGGAAACACTGAAGCTTTCTTT.

V usage is TRBV7-2 and J usage is TRBJ2-4; D perhaps matches TRBD1 (6 bases). The germline gives CDR1 SGHTA, CDR2 FQGNSA. Trimming took 5 bases from V and 0 from J, leaving 14 bases between them. The CDR3 loop spans 16 amino acids. The CDR3 here is CASSPRQDVAKNIQYF. CDR3 sequence (DNA): TGTGCCAGCAGCCCCAGACAGGACGTAGCCAAAAACATTCAGTACTTC.

In its sample, this clone was seen a few times. This chain links TRBV27 with TRBJ1-1, with D possibly being TRBD1 (6 bases). Between the trimmed V and J ends, which lost 2 bases and 1 base, there was a span of 11 bases. CDR3 size: 15 residues. CDR1 MNHEY and CDR2 SMNVEV come from the germline V gene (reference sequence). The DNA for the CDR3 is TGTGCCAGCAGTTTAGGGACAACCCGGAACACTGAAGCTTTCTTT. Its translation: CASSLGTTRNTEAFF.

The V and J genes are TRBV7-9 and TRBJ2-3; 7 bases align to TRBD2. The CDR3 contains 17 residues. Per germline, CDR1 SEHNR and CDR2 FQNEAQ (reference sequence). J was trimmed by 0 bases and V by 4 bases; bases with no gene match: 10. CDR3 loop: CASSSQTASGSTDTQYF. The CDR3 nucleotides read TGTGCCAGCAGCTCCCAGACGGCTAGCGGTAGCACAGATACGCAGTATTTT. Together with reference TRBV7-9 and TRBJ2-3, the CDR3 gives the full variable domain: DTGVSQNPRHKITKRGQNVTFRCDPISEHNRLYWYRQTLGQGPEFLTYFQNEAQLEKSRLLSDRFSAERPKGSFSTLEIQRTEQGDSAMYLCASSSQTASGSTDTQYFGPGTRLTVL.

The CDR3 nucleotides are TGTGCCAGCAGTAGGGTAGCGGGAGAGACCCAGTACTTC. This codes for CASSRVAGETQYF. V and J are TRBV28 and TRBJ2-5; TRBD2 matches at 7 bases. Germline values: CDR1 MDHEN, CDR2 SYDVKM. The CDR3 covers 13 residues. V lost 5 bases and J lost 4; bases outside the gene matches: 4.

V gene TRBV18 combines with J gene TRBJ1-2; D not resolved. CDR3 length equals 13 residues. V was trimmed by 1 base and J by 1 base, leaving 4 bases between them. From germline, CDR1 is KGHSH and CDR2 LQKENI. The CDR3 reads CASSPQSNYGYTF. The CDR3 region has the DNA TGTGCCAGCTCACCACAGAGTAACTATGGCTACACCTTC. The variable domain in full, completed from reference TRBV18 and TRBJ1-2, reads NAGVMQNPRHLVRRRGQEARLRCSPMKGHSHVYWYRQLPEEGLKFMVYLQKENIIDESGMPKERFSAEFPKEGPSILRIQQVVRGDSAAYFCASSPQSNYGYTFGSGTRLTVV.